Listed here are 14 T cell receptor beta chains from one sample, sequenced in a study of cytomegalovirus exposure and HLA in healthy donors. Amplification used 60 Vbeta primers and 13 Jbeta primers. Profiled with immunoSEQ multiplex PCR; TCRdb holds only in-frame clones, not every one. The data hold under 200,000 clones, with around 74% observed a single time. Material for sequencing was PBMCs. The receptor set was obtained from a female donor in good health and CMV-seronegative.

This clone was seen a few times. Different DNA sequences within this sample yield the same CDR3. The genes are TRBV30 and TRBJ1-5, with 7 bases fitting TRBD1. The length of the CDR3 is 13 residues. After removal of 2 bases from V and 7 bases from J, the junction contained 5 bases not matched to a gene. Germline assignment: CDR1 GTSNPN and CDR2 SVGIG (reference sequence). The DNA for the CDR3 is TGTGCCTGGAGTCGACAGGGTAACCAGCCCCAGCATTTT. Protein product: CAWSRQGNQPQHF. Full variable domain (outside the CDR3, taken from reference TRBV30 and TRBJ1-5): SQTIHQWPATLVQPVGSPLSLECTVEGTSNPNLYWYRQAAGRGLQLLFYSVGIGQISSEVPQNLSASRPQDRQFILSSKKLLLSDSGFYLCAWSRQGNQPQHFGDGTRLSIL.

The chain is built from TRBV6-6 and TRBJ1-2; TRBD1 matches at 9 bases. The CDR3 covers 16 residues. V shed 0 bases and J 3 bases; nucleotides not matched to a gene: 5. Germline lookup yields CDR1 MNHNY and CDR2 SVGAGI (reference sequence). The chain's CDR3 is CASSYSATGGDYGYTF. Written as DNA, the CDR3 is TGTGCCAGCAGTTACTCGGCAACAGGGGGCGACTATGGCTACACCTTC.

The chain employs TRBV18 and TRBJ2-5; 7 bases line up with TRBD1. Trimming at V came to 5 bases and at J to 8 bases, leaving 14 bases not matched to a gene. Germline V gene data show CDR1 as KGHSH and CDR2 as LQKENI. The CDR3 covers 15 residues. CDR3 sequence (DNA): TGTGCCAGCTCATCCATGCCTACAGGGGTAGAAACCCAGTACTTC. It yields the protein CASSSMPTGVETQYF. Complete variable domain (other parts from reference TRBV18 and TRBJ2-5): NAGVMQNPRHLVRRRGQEARLRCSPMKGHSHVYWYRQLPEEGLKFMVYLQKENIIDESGMPKERFSAEFPKEGPSILRIQQVVRGDSAAYFCASSSMPTGVETQYFGPGTRLLVL.

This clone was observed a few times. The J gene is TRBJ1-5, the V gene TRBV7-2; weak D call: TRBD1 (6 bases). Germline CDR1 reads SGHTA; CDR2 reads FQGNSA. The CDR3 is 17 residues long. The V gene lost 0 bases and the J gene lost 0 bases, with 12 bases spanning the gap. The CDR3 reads CASSLARGSYSNQPQHF. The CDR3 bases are TGTGCCAGCAGCTTAGCTAGGGGGAGTTATAGCAATCAGCCCCAGCATTTT.

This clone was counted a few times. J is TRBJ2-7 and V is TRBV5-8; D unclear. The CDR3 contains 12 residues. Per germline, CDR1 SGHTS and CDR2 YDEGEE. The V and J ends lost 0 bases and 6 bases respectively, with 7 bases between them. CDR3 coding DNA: TGTGCCAGCAGCTTGGGGGCCTCCGAGCAGTACTTC. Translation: CASSLGASEQYF. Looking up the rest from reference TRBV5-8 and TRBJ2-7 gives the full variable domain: EAGVTQSPTHLIKTRGQQATLRCSPISGHTSVYWYQQALGLGLQFLLWYDEGEERNRGNFPPRFSGRQFPNYSSELNVNALELEDSALYLCASSLGASEQYFGPGTRLTVT.

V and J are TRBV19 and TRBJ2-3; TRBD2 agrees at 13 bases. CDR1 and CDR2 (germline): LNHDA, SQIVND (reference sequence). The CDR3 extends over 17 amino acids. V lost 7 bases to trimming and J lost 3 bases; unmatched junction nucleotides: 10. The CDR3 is CASMATSGGPITDTQYF. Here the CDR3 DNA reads TGTGCCAGTATGGCGACTAGCGGGGGGCCTATAACAGATACGCAGTATTTT.

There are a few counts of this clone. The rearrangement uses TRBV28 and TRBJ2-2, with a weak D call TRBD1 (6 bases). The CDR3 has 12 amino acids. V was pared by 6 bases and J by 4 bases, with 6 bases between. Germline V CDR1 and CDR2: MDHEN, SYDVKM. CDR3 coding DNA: TGTGCCAGCAGCAGGGGCACCGGGGAGCTGTTTTTT. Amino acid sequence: CASSRGTGELFF.

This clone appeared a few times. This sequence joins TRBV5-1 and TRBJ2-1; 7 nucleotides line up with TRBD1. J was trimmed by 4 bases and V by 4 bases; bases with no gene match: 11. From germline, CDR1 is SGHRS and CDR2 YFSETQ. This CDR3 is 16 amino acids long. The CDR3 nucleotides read TGCGCCAGCAGCGCGAGCGGACAGGCCAAATACAATGAGCAGTTCTTC. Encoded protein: CASSASGQAKYNEQFF.

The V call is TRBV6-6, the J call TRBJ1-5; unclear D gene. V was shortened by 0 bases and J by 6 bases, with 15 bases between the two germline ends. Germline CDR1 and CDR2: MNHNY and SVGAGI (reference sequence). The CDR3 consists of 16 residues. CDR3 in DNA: TGTGCCAGCAGTTACTCGAACACGGGGATCGGTCAGCCCCAGCATTTT. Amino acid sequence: CASSYSNTGIGQPQHF.

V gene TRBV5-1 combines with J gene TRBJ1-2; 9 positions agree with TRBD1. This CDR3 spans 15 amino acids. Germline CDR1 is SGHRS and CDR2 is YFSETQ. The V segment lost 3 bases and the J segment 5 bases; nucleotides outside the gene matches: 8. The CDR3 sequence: CASSSGQGTLYGYTF. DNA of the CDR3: TGCGCCAGCAGCTCAGGACAGGGGACCCTGTATGGCTACACCTTC.

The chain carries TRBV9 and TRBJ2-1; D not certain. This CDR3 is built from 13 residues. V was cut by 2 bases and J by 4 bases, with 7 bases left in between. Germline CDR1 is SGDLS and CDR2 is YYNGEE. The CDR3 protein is CASSVARYNEQFF. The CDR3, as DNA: TGTGCCAGCAGCGTGGCCAGATACAATGAGCAGTTCTTC.

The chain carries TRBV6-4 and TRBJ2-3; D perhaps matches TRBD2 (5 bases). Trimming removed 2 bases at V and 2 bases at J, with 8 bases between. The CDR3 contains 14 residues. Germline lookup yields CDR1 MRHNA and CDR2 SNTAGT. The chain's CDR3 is CASSDTGDTDTQYF. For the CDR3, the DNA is TGTGCCAGCAGTGACACCGGGGACACAGATACGCAGTATTTT.

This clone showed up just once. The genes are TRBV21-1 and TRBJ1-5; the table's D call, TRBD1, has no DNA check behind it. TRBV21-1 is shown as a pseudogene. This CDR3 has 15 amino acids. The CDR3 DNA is TGTGCCAGCAGCAAAGCCCCAGGGGACAATCAGCCCCAGCATTTT. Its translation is CASSKAPGDNQPQHF.

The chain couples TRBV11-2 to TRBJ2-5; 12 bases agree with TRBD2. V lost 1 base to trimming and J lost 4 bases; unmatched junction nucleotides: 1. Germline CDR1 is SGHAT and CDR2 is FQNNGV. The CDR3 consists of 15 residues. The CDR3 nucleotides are TGTGCCAGCAGCTTAGGGACTAGCGGGGCAGAGACCCAGTACTTC. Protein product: CASSLGTSGAETQYF.